This passage covers 29 T cell receptor beta chains from one sample sequenced in a study of T cell changes during pregnancy in multiple sclerosis. Method: immunoSEQ multiplex PCR; TCRdb's copy keeps in-frame clones and lacks some. The sample includes 15,000 to 20,000 clones, 88% of them seen just once. The sequences come from CD4+ T cells from peripheral blood mononuclear cells, collected in the first trimester of pregnancy. These receptors all stem from a female donor in good health, enrolled as a control in a pregnancy study.

This chain uses TRBV11-3 with TRBJ2-7; D gene uncertain. The CDR3 has 15 residues. Germline CDR1 SGHNT, CDR2 YENEEA. With 5 bases removed from V and 1 base from J, the gap between germline ends came to 15 bases. This CDR3 is CASSSGVLQSYEQYF. CDR3 DNA: TGTGCCAGCAGCAGTGGAGTGCTTCAGTCCTACGAGCAGTACTTC. The variable domain in full, with the rest retrieved from reference TRBV11-3 and TRBJ2-7, is EAGVVQSPRYKIIEKKQPVAFWCNPISGHNTLYWYLQNLGQGPELLIRYENEEAVDDSQLPKDRFSAERLKGVDSTLKIQPAELGDSAVYLCASSSGVLQSYEQYFGPGTRLTVT.

This chain links TRBV11-3 with TRBJ2-3; no definite D call. CDR1 SGHNT and CDR2 YENEEA come from the germline V gene. Trimming removed 1 base at V and 2 bases at J, with 7 bases between. The CDR3 is 14 residues long. Here the CDR3 reads CASSLVGLTDTQYF. The CDR3 DNA is TGTGCCAGCAGCTTAGTTGGCCTCACAGATACGCAGTATTTT.

The CDR3 DNA sequence: TGTGCCAGCAGTGCTGGGGACAGGGGGTCCACTGAAGCTTTCTTT. Translating gives CASSAGDRGSTEAFF. The rearrangement joins TRBV6-5 to TRBJ1-1; 11 bases map to TRBD1. Germline-derived CDR1 and CDR2 are MNHEY and SVGAGI. CDR3 size: 15 residues. Trimming took 5 bases from V and 4 from J; bases not matched to a gene: 6.

The gene calls are TRBV7-2 and TRBJ2-5, with 8 bases that match TRBD1. CDR3 length equals 15 residues. CDR1 is SGHTA and CDR2 is FQGNSA in the germline V gene. The J segment lost 5 bases and the V segment lost 2 bases, leaving 7 bases of the junction unmatched. The chain's CDR3 is CASSLISGGPETQYF. In nucleotides, the CDR3 is TGTGCCAGCAGCTTAATTTCAGGGGGCCCTGAGACCCAGTACTTC.

The chain recombines TRBV10-2 with TRBJ2-7; D not resolved. CDR1 and CDR2 from the germline V gene are WSHSY and SAAADI. Deletions cut 5 bases from V and 2 bases from J, with 10 bases between. The CDR3 covers 13 residues. CDR3 in amino acids: CASSITEAYEQYF. The CDR3 nucleotides are TGCGCCAGCAGTATAACCGAGGCCTACGAGCAGTACTTC.

This clone was seen a handful of times. V and J are TRBV13 and TRBJ1-1; no clear D. The CDR3 runs 13 residues. The V gene's germline CDR1 is PRHDT and CDR2 FYEKMQ (reference sequence). Trimming shortened V by 4 bases and J by 1 base, and 7 bases separated the two germline ends. CDR3 protein: CASSSLGNTEAFF. CDR3 DNA: TGTGCCAGCAGCTCCCTAGGGAACACTGAAGCTTTCTTT.

The chain recombines TRBV29-1 with TRBJ2-7; D is possibly TRBD1 (5 bases). This CDR3 has 12 amino acids. CDR1 SQVTM and CDR2 ANQGSEA come from the germline V gene. V was trimmed by 6 bases and J by 2 bases, leaving 11 bases between them. The CDR3: CSVRTGPYEQYF. The CDR3 region has the DNA TGCAGCGTGCGAACAGGACCCTACGAGCAGTACTTC.

This sequence joins TRBV30 and TRBJ2-1; 7 bases match TRBD2. CDR1 GTSNPN and CDR2 SVGIG come from the germline V gene (reference sequence). CDR3 length: 11 residues. Trimming at V came to 8 bases and at J to 6 bases, leaving 4 bases not matched to a gene. The CDR3 DNA follows: TGTGCCCGGGAGGACGTCAATGAGCAGTTCTTC. Protein: CAREDVNEQFF.

The chain has TRBV13 and TRBJ2-5; 9 bases map to TRBD2. The CDR3 length is 16 residues. Trimming removed 2 bases from V and 4 bases from J; junction bases left unmatched: 8. Germline V CDR1 and CDR2: PRHDT, FYEKMQ (reference sequence). The CDR3 loop is CASSLSLAGRGETQYF. In nucleotides, the CDR3 is TGTGCCAGCAGCTTATCGCTAGCGGGGAGGGGAGAGACCCAGTACTTC.

The chain has TRBV23-1 and TRBJ2-3; 8 nucleotides line up with TRBD2. TRBV23-1 is flagged as an ORF with uncertain function. J was trimmed by 0 bases and V by 8 bases; bases with no gene match: 16. The CDR3 length is 18 residues. This CDR3 is CASPALGLAGTSTDTQYF. The CDR3 nucleotides read TGCGCCAGCCCTGCCCTCGGGTTAGCGGGGACTAGCACAGATACGCAGTATTTT.

The chain has TRBV30 and TRBJ2-2, with 10 bases identical to TRBD2. Looked up from germline, CDR1 is GTSNPN and CDR2 is SVGIG (reference sequence). CDR3 length equals 15 residues. V dropped 5 bases and J dropped 0; count of bases not matched to a gene: 3. Here the CDR3 DNA reads TGTGCCTGGCGTCTAGCGGGGGCGAACACCGGGGAGCTGTTTTTT. Translation gives CAWRLAGANTGELFF.

There are a few counts of this clone. The V and J genes are TRBV5-4 and TRBJ1-1; D is unclear. The V end was cut by 2 bases, the J end by 0 bases, with 8 bases between. From germline, CDR1 is SGHNT and CDR2 YYREEE (reference sequence). The CDR3 consists of 14 residues. The CDR3: CASSFRTMNTEAFF. In DNA, the CDR3 is TGTGCCAGCAGCTTTAGAACTATGAACACTGAAGCTTTCTTT.

The rearrangement links TRBV14 to TRBJ1-1, with 7 bases identical to TRBD1. V shed 3 bases and J 0 bases; nucleotides not matched to a gene: 7. The CDR3 runs to 16 residues. CDR1 is SGHDN and CDR2 is FVKESK in the germline V gene. The CDR3: CASSHATGALNTEAFF. For the CDR3, the DNA is TGTGCCAGCAGCCACGCTACAGGGGCACTGAACACTGAAGCTTTCTTT.

The gene calls are TRBV5-4 and TRBJ2-1; D gene unclear. The CDR3 totals 12 residues. Germline assignment: CDR1 SGHNT and CDR2 YYREEE (reference sequence). The V end lost 4 bases, the J end lost 10 bases, and 12 bases lay between the germline ends. CDR3 protein: CASSLVGLEQFF. The CDR3 coding sequence is TGTGCCAGCAGCCTCGTTGGGCTAGAGCAGTTCTTC.

The V and J genes are TRBV5-1 and TRBJ2-7; possible D gene TRBD1, 6 bases. Germline V CDR1 and CDR2: SGHRS, YFSETQ. The CDR3 is 14 residues long. V lost 4 bases and J 3 bases, leaving 14 bases between the germline ends. CDR3 nucleotide sequence: TGCGCCAGCAGCGATCACAGGGTCCTCTACGAGCAGTACTTC. Its protein is CASSDHRVLYEQYF.

This chain joins TRBV30 and TRBJ2-3; no clear D. The CDR3 totals 12 residues. CDR1 and CDR2 from the germline V gene are GTSNPN and SVGIG (reference sequence). The germline V and J ends were trimmed by 2 bases and 3 bases, with 6 bases remaining between them. In DNA form, the CDR3 reads TGTGCCTGGAGTCCGGAGACAGATACGCAGTATTTT. It codes for CAWSPETDTQYF.

The V gene is TRBV18, the J gene TRBJ1-1; D possibly corresponds to TRBD1 (6 bases). This CDR3 region has 17 residues. The germline V gene encodes CDR1 KGHSH and CDR2 LQKENI. V lost 0 bases and J lost 6, with 20 bases in between. DNA for the CDR3: TGTGCCAGCTCACCACCAATAACAGGGATTCTGCGAGCTGAAGCTTTCTTT. Protein sequence: CASSPPITGILRAEAFF.

A few counts support this clone. V and J are TRBV6-5 and TRBJ2-7; D may be TRBD2 (6 bases). The CDR3 contains 13 residues. Germline V lookup: CDR1 MNHEY, CDR2 SVGAGI. Trimming took off 4 bases at V and 5 bases at J, with 12 bases between the two ends. In DNA form, the CDR3 reads TGTGCCAGCAGTTCGGGGGACTTGGACGAGCAGTACTTC. Protein sequence: CASSSGDLDEQYF.

This clone appeared a few times. The V call is TRBV30, the J call TRBJ1-1; D is ambiguous. This CDR3 is 11 amino acids long. Germline assignment: CDR1 GTSNPN and CDR2 SVGIG (reference sequence). V lost 8 bases to trimming and J lost 7 bases, with 14 bases between them. The CDR3 sequence: CARNPVGEAFF. Here the CDR3 DNA reads TGTGCCCGGAACCCGGTTGGTGAAGCTTTCTTT.

The V and J genes are TRBV4-1 and TRBJ2-7; possible D gene TRBD2, 6 bases. This CDR3 contains 16 residues. Trimming stripped 5 bases from V and 3 bases from J, with 20 bases between. Germline CDR1 and CDR2: MGHRA and YSYEKL. This CDR3 is CASSNRLVANDYEQYF. CDR3 nucleotides: TGCGCCAGCAGCAACCGACTAGTCGCAAATGACTACGAGCAGTACTTC.

The rearrangement uses TRBV6-6 and TRBJ1-1, with a weak D call TRBD1 (5 bases). This CDR3 comprises 14 residues. Trimming removed 0 bases at V and 5 bases at J, with 10 bases between. CDR1 and CDR2 from the germline V gene are MNHNY and SVGAGI (reference sequence). The CDR3 spells CASSYSTGGTEAFF. In DNA form, the CDR3 reads TGTGCCAGCAGTTACTCGACGGGGGGGACTGAAGCTTTCTTT.

This clone showed up just once. This chain connects TRBV5-1 to TRBJ2-5, with 9 bases that match TRBD1. Germline CDR1 and CDR2: SGHRS and YFSETQ. V was clipped by 2 bases and J by 5 bases; unmatched bases: 13. The CDR3 has 17 residues. The chain's CDR3 is CASSFLPTGGLWETQYF. CDR3 nucleotides: TGCGCCAGCAGCTTTCTCCCTACAGGGGGCTTGTGGGAGACCCAGTACTTC.

The V and J genes are TRBV19 and TRBJ2-7; 12 bases line up with TRBD2. This CDR3 comprises 16 residues. Losses at the gene ends were 4 bases for V and 7 bases for J; bases not matched to a gene: 11. CDR1 LNHDA and CDR2 SQIVND come from the germline V gene (reference sequence). CDR3 DNA sequence: TGTGCCAGTAGTACCCCTAGCGGGGGGGGCCAGGGTGAGCAGTACTTC. Protein product: CASSTPSGGGQGEQYF.

The gene calls are TRBV7-9 and TRBJ2-1, with a tentative D call TRBD2 (6 bases). This CDR3 has 15 amino acids. V shed 5 bases and J shed 1 base, with 12 bases lying between them. Germline V CDR1 and CDR2: SEHNR, FQNEAQ (reference sequence). CDR3 DNA: TGTGCCAGCAGCCCAAAAGGGACTTCCTACAATGAGCAGTTCTTC. Encoded protein: CASSPKGTSYNEQFF.

V and J are TRBV13 and TRBJ2-5, with 9 bases aligning to TRBD2. CDR1 and CDR2 (germline): PRHDT, FYEKMQ (reference sequence). This CDR3 comprises 16 residues. V was clipped by 5 bases and J by 5 bases; unmatched bases: 12. The CDR3 here is CASSPRGAGGRETQYF. The CDR3 nucleotides are TGTGCCAGCAGCCCGCGAGGAGCGGGGGGCCGGGAGACCCAGTACTTC.

V is TRBV7-8 and J is TRBJ1-4; D is uncertain. The CDR3 is 15 residues long. Germline CDR1 and CDR2: SGHVS and FQNEAQ. V gave up 1 base and J gave up 4 bases, with 10 bases separating them. CDR3 loop: CASSLVASGNEKLFF. CDR3 coding DNA: TGTGCCAGCAGCTTAGTGGCTTCTGGTAATGAAAAACTGTTTTTT.

The rearrangement uses TRBV5-1 and TRBJ2-1, with 13 bases matching TRBD2. V dropped 0 bases and J dropped 6; count of bases not matched to a gene: 18. CDR3 length: 21 residues. Germline assignment: CDR1 SGHRS and CDR2 YFSETQ. The DNA of the CDR3 is TGCGCCAGCAGCTTGGGCCCCAGCGGGGCGTTAGGACTAGCGGGAGTCAATGAGCAGTTCTTC. As protein: CASSLGPSGALGLAGVNEQFF.

CDR3 loop: CASSADINMNTEAFF. The CDR3 coding sequence is TGTGCCAGCAGCGCCGATATTAACATGAACACTGAAGCTTTCTTT. The rearrangement links TRBV2 to TRBJ1-1; D remains unclear. Trimming shortened V by 6 bases and J by 0 bases, and 14 bases separated the two germline ends. The germline CDR1 and CDR2 sequences are SNHLY and FYNNEI. The CDR3 runs 15 residues.

The chain has TRBV5-5 and TRBJ2-2; 7 bases fit TRBD1. The CDR3 is 15 residues long. V gave up 2 bases and J gave up 4 bases; unmatched junction bases: 5. Per the germline V gene, CDR1 is SGHKS and CDR2 is YYEKEE (reference sequence). CDR3 residues: CASSFQGVGTGELFF. The CDR3 DNA follows: TGTGCCAGCAGCTTCCAGGGGGTGGGCACCGGGGAGCTGTTTTTT. Together with reference TRBV5-5 and TRBJ2-2, the CDR3 gives the full variable domain: DAGVTQSPTHLIKTRGQQVTLRCSPISGHKSVSWYQQVLGQGPQFIFQYYEKEERGRGNFPDRFSARQFPNYSSELNVNALLLGDSALYLCASSFQGVGTGELFFGEGSRLTVL.